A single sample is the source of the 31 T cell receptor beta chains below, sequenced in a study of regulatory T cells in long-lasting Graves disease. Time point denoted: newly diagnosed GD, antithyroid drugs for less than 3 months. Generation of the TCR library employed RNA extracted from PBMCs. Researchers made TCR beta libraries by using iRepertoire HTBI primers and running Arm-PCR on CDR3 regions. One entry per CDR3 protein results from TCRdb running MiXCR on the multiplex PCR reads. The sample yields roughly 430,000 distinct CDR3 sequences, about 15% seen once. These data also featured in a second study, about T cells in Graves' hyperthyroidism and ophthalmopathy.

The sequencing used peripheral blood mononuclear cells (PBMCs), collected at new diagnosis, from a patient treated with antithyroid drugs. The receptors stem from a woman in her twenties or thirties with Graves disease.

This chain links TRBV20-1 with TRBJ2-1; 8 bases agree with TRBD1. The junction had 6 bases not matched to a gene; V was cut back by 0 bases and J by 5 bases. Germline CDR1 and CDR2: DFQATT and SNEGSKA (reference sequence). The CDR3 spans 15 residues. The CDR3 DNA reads TGCAGTGCTAGAGAAGCAGGGGGCCAAAACAATGAGCAGTTCTTC. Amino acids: CSAREAGGQNNEQFF.

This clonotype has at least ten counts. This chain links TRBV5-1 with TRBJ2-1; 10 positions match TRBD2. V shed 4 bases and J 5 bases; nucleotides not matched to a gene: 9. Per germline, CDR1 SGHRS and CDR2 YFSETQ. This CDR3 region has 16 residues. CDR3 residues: CASSGGASGGDNEQFF. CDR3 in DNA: TGCGCCAGCAGCGGAGGGGCTAGCGGGGGAGACAATGAGCAGTTCTTC.

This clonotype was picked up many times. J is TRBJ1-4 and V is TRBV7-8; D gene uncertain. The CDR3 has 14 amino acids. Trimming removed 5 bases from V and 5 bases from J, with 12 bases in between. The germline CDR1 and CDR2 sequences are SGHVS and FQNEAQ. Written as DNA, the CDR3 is TGTGCCAGCAGCCGAGGGCAGTCGAATGAAAAACTGTTTTTT. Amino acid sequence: CASSRGQSNEKLFF.

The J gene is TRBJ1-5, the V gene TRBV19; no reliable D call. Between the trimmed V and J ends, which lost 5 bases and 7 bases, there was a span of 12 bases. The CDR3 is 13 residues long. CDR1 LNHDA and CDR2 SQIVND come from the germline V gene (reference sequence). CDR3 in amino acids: CASSPGFGQPQHF. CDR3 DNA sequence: TGTGCCAGTAGTCCGGGGTTTGGACAGCCCCAGCATTTT.

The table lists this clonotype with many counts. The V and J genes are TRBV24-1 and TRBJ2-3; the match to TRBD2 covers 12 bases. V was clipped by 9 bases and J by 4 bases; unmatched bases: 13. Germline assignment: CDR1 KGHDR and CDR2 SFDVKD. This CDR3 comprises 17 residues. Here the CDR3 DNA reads TGTGCCACCGCACCTAGCGGGAGGGGCAGCCGGGCAGATACGCAGTATTTT. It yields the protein CATAPSGRGSRADTQYF.

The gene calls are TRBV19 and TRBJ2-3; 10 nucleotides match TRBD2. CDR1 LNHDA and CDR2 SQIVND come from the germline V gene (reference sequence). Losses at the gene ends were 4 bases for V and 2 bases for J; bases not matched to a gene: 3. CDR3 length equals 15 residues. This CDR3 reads CASSKLAGPTDTQYF. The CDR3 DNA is TGTGCCAGTAGTAAACTAGCGGGGCCCACAGATACGCAGTATTTT.

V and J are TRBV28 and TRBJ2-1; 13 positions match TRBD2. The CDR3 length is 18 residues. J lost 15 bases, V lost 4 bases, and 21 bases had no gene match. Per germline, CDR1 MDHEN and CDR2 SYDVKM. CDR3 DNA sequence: TGTGCCAGCAGTTCCCCCTCGGGCAGGACTAGCGGGGGTGAGGGGGGGTTCTTC. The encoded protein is CASSSPSGRTSGGEGGFF.

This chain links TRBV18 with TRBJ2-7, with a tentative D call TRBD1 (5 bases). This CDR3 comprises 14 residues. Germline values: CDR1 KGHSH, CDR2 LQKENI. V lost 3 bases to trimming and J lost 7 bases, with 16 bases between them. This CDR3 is CASSPGQSYNEQYF. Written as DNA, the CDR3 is TGTGCCAGCTCACCCGGACAATCCTACAATGAGCAGTACTTC.

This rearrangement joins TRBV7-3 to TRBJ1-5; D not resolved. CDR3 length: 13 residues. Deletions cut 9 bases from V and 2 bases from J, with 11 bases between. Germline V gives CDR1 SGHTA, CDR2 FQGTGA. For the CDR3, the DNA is TGTGCCAGTAGTAGTTATGGCAATCAGCCCCAGCATTTT. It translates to CASSSYGNQPQHF.

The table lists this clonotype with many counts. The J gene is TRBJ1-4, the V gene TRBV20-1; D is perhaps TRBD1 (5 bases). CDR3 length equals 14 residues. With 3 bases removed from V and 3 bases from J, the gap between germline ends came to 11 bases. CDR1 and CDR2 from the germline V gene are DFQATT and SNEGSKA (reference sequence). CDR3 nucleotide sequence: TGCAGTGCTAGTGTGGGGGTTGCTAATGAAAAACTGTTTTTT. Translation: CSASVGVANEKLFF.

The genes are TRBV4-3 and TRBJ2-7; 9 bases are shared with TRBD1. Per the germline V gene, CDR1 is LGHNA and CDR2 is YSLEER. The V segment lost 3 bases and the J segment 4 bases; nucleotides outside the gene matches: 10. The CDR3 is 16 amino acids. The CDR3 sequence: CASSQGQGLGQYEQYF. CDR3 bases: TGCGCCAGCAGCCAGGGACAGGGATTGGGACAATACGAGCAGTACTTC.

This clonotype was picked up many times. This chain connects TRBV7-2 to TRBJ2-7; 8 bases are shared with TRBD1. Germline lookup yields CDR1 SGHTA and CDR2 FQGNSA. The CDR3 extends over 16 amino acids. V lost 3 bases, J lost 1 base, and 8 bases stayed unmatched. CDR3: CASSFDAGGASYEQYF. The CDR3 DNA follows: TGTGCCAGCAGCTTTGATGCAGGGGGCGCTTCCTACGAGCAGTACTTC.

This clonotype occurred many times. The DNA for the CDR3 is TGTGCCAGCAGTTTACCCGGGAGGTTGGGCAATGAGCAGTTCTTC. This codes for CASSLPGRLGNEQFF. This chain joins TRBV27 and TRBJ2-1; TRBD2 aligns across 7 bases. V lost 2 bases to trimming and J lost 6 bases; unmatched junction nucleotides: 7. The germline CDR1 and CDR2 sequences are MNHEY and SMNVEV (reference sequence). CDR3 size: 15 residues.

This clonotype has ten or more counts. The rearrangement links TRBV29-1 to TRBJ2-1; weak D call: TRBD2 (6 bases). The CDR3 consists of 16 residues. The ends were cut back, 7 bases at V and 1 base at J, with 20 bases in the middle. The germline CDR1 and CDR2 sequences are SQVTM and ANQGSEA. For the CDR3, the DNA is TGCAGCGATACGGGCCTGACGGGGACTTCCTACAATGAGCAGTTCTTC. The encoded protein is CSDTGLTGTSYNEQFF.

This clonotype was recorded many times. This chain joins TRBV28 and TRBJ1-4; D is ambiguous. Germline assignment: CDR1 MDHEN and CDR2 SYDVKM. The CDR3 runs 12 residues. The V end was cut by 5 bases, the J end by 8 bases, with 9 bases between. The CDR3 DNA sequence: TGTGCCAGCAGTGGAGTTAGAGAAAAACTGTTTTTT. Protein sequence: CASSGVREKLFF.

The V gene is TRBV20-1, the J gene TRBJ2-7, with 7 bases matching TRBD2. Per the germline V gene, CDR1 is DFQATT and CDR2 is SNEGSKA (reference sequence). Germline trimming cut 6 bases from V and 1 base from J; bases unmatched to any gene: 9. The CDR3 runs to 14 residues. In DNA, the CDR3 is TGCAGTGCCACCCGGGGGGTTAGGTCCTACGAGCAGTACTTC. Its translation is CSATRGVRSYEQYF.

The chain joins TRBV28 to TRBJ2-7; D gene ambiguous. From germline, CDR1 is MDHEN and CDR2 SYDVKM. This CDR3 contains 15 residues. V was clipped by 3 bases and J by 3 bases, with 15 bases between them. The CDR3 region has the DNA TGTGCCAGCAGTTTCCGGTCCAACCTTTACTACGAGCAGTACTTC. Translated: CASSFRSNLYYEQYF.

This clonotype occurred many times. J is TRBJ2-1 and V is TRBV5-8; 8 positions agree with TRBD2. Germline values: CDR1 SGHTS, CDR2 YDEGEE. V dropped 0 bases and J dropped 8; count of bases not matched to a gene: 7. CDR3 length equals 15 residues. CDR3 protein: CASSLVSGSRYEQFF. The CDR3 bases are TGTGCCAGCAGCTTGGTAAGCGGGAGTAGGTATGAGCAGTTCTTC.

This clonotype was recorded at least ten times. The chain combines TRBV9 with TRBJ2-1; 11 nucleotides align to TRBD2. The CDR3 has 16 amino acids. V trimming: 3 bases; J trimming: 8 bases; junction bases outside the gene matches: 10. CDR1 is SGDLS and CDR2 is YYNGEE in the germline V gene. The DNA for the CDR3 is TGTGCCAGCAGCGAGTTAGCGGGAGGGCTTTCCTATGAGCAGTTCTTC. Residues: CASSELAGGLSYEQFF.

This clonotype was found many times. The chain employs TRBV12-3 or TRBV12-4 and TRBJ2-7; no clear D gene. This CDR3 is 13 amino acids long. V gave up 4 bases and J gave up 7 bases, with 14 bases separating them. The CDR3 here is CASSSSISGEQYF. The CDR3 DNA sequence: TGTGCCAGCAGTTCGAGCATTTCGGGTGAGCAGTACTTC.

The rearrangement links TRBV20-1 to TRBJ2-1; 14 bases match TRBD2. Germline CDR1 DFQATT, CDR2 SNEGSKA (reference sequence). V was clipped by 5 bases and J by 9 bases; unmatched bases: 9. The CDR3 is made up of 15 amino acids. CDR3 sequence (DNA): TGCAGTGCTTCGACCGGGACTAGCGGGAGCTCTGAGCAGTTCTTC. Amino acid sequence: CSASTGTSGSSEQFF.

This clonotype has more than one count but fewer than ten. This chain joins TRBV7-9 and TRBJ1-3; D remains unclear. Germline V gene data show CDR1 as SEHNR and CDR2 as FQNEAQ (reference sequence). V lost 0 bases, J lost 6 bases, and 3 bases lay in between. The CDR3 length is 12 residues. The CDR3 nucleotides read TGTGCCAGCAGCTTAGCGCCAAACACCATATATTTT. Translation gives CASSLAPNTIYF.

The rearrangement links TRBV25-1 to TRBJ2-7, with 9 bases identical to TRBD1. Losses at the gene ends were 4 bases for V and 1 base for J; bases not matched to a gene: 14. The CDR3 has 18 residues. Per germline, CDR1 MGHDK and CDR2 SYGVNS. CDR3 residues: CASSGGLIQGARSYEQYF. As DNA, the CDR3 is TGTGCCAGCAGTGGGGGACTGATACAGGGGGCCAGATCCTACGAGCAGTACTTC.

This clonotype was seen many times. CDR3 nucleotides: TGTGCCAGCAGCTTTGGGGGGCCTGAGCAGTTCTTC. As protein: CASSFGGPEQFF. V gene TRBV11-3 combines with J gene TRBJ2-1; D could derive from TRBD1 or TRBD2 (6 bases each). V gave up 3 bases and J gave up 9 bases, with 9 bases separating them. This CDR3 contains 12 residues. The germline CDR1 and CDR2 sequences are SGHNT and YENEEA.

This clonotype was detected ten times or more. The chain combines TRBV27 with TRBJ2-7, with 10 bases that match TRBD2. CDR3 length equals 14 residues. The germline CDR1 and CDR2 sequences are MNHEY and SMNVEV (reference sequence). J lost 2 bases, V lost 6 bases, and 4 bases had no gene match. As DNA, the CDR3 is TGTGCCAGCAGAGGAGCGGGGGGGGCCTACGAGCAGTACTTC. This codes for CASRGAGGAYEQYF.

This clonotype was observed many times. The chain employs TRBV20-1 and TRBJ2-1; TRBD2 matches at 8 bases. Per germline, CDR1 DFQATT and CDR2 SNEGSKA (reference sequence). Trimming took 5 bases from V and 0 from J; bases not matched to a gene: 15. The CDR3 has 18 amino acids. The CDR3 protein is CSAPGRGLADSSYNEQFF. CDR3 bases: TGCAGTGCTCCTGGTCGCGGACTAGCTGACAGCTCCTACAATGAGCAGTTCTTC.

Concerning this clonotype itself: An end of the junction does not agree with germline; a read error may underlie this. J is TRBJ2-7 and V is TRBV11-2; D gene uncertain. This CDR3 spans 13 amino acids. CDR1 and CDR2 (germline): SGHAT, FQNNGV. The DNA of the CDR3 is TGTGCCAGCAGCCTAGACCCTACAGCCGCGCAGTACTTC. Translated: CASSLDPTAAQYF.

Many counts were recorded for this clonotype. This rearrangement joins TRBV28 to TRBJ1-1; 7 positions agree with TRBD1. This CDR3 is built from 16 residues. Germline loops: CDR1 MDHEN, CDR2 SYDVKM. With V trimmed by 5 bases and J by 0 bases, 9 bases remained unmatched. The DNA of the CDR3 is TGTGCCAGCAGTCTTACCGGGACAGCACTGAACACTGAAGCTTTCTTT. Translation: CASSLTGTALNTEAFF.

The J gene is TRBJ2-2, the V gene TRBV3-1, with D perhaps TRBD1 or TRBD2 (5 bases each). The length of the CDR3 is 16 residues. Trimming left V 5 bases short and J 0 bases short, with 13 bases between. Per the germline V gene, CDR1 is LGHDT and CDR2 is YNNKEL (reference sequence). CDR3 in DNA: TGTGCCAGCAGCTATGGGACGGGATCGAACACCGGGGAGCTGTTTTTT. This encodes CASSYGTGSNTGELFF.

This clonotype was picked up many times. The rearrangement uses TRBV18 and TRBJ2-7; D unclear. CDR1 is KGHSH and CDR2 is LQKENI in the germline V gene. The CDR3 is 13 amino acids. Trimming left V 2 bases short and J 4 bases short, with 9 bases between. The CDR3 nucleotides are TGTGCCAGCTCACCAAGGCCCCGATACGAGCAGTACTTC. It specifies CASSPRPRYEQYF.

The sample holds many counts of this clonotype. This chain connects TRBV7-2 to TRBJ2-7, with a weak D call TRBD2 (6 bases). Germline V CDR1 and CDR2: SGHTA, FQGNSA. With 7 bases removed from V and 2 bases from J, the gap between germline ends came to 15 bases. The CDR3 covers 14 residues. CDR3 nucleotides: TGTGCCAGCAAAGAGGACTATCCGCCCTACGAGCAGTACTTC. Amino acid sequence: CASKEDYPPYEQYF. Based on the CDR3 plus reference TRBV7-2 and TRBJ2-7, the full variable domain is GAGVSQSPSNKVTEKGKDVELRCDPISGHTALYWYRQSLGQGLEFLIYFQGNSAPDKSGLPSDRFSAERTGGSVSTLTIQRTQQEDSAVYLCASKEDYPPYEQYFGPGTRLTVT.